This T cell receptor (beta chain) was documented in a study of breast tumors, draining lymph nodes, adjacent tissues. Whole-study results and caveats: Data fit most tumor T cells coming from lymph node, expanding in tumor. Luminal-like breast cancer showed significantly higher tumor–nontumor repertoire similarity than basal-like. That most tumor T cells come from lymph nodes remained unproven.

One entry per CDR3 protein, called by TCRdb with MiXCR from the multiplex PCR reads. The repertoire includes around 230,000 distinct CDR3 sequences, around 34% of them detected once, and approximately 3.5% sits in the top ten. CDR3 length equals 14 residues. V was pared by 3 bases and J by 5 bases, with 13 bases between. Looked up from germline, CDR1 is MGHRA and CDR2 is YSYEKL. Axillary draining lymph nodes of breast cancer patients supplied the node samples. This clonotype appeared many times. Its specificity is not known. This TCR was recovered from a female donor with breast cancer. Some clones in this sample may be carry-over from other donors' samples. The source material was axillary lymph node tissue. V and J are TRBV4-1 and TRBJ2-5, with D maybe TRBD1 (6 bases). As DNA, the CDR3 is TGCGCCAGCAGCCAGGGTCAGGGGCTGGAGACCCAGTACTTC. Translation gives CASSQGQGLETQYF.